A selection of T cell receptor beta chains follows, all from one sample in a study of T cell repertoires in cytomegalovirus infection. TCRdb independently ran MiXCR on the reads; one entry per CDR3 protein. This repertoire shows about 360,000 distinct CDR3 sequences, around a sixth found once; its top ten account for 7.5% to 9%. Sequencing was carried out using PBMCs. These receptors all come from a human donor in good health (CMV status not recorded). Some clones in this sample may be carry-over from other donors' samples. Each CDR3 is given with its conserved first and last residue. D genes are given only for firm matches. Rows give clone size only sometimes, using once, few, many, or a class for an expanded clone.

clone_size d_call j_call v_call cdr3_nt cdr3_aa
few TRBD1 TRBJ1-5 TRBV15 TGTGCCACCAGCTACAGGGGAGCGAATCAGCCCCAGCATTTT CATSYRGANQPQHF
. . TRBJ2-7 TRBV19 TGTGCCAGTAGACATACTGGTGCCCAGGGCGAGCAGTACTTC CASRHTGAQGEQYF
few . TRBJ2-7 TRBV5-1 TGCGCCAGCAGCTCGAACGACTACGAGCAGTACTTC CASSSNDYEQYF
few . TRBJ2-5 TRBV7-9 TGTGCCAGCAGTTCTACCCGACAGGAAGAGACCCAGTACTTC CASSSTRQEETQYF
few . TRBJ1-3 TRBV7-9 TGTGCCAGCAGCTTAACTACTGGAAACACCATATATTTT CASSLTTGNTIYF
. . TRBJ2-7 TRBV4-1 TGCGCCAGCAGCCAAAGCACAGACAACTACGAGCAGTACTTC CASSQSTDNYEQYF
few . TRBJ2-7 TRBV7-8 TGTGCCAGCAGCCTTCGCCGGACAACCTACGAGCAGTACTTC CASSLRRTTYEQYF
. . TRBJ2-3 TRBV19 TGTGCCAGTAGTATGGCGACAGTCAGCACAGATACGCAGTATTTT CASSMATVSTDTQYF
. . TRBJ2-7 TRBV27 TGTGCCAGCAGTTTATCCGGGTCGGCCTACTACGAGCAGTACTTC CASSLSGSAYYEQYF
few . TRBJ2-3 TRBV7-8 TGTGCCAGCAGCTTAGTGTGGACAAGCAAGGATACGCAGTATTTT CASSLVWTSKDTQYF
few . TRBJ2-3 TRBV6-5 TGTGCCAGCAGTCCGGGACTCGTCACAGATACGCAGTATTTT CASSPGLVTDTQYF
few TRBD2 TRBJ2-1 TRBV20-1 TGCAGTGCTAGGGGTGGGACTAGCGGGGGGGCAAATGAGCAGTTCTTC CSARGGTSGGANEQFF
once . TRBJ1-1 TRBV7-2 TGTGCCAGCAGCGTGGGGGTCATGAACACTGAAGCTTTCTTT CASSVGVMNTEAFF
. TRBD2 TRBJ2-2 TRBV7-9 TGTGCCAGCAGCATGACTAGCGGGAGATTCGGGGAGCTGTTTTTT CASSMTSGRFGELFF
. . TRBJ2-5 TRBV6-2/TRBV6-3 TGTGCCAGCAGTTCAGGGGTTCGTCTGCGGGGAGAGACCCAGTACTTC CASSSGVRLRGETQYF
. . TRBJ1-2 TRBV9 TGTGCCAGCAGCGTAGATAGGGGGGGAAGAGGCTACACCTTC CASSVDRGGRGYTF
many . TRBJ1-4 TRBV28 TGTGCCAGCAGACCACGTTTTAAAACTAATGAAAAACTGTTTTTT CASRPRFKTNEKLFF
. TRBD1 TRBJ1-5 TRBV20-1 TGCAGTGCTAGAGGGGGACAGTTGCAGCCCCAGCATTTT CSARGGQLQPQHF
many . TRBJ2-7 TRBV6-5 TGTGCCAGCAGTTCCCCGGGACATACCTACGAGCAGTACTTC CASSSPGHTYEQYF
many TRBD1 TRBJ1-5 TRBV12-3/TRBV12-4 TGTGCCAGCAGTCTCGGGGGTGACAGGGGGAATCAGCCCCAGCATTTT CASSLGGDRGNQPQHF
. . TRBJ1-1 TRBV7-2 TGTGCCAGCAGCTGGGGGTTCGTGCGGGGAGCTTTCTTT CASSWGFVRGAFF
many . TRBJ2-1 TRBV7-2 TGTGCCAGCAGCATCAGCGGCAATGAGCAGTTCTTC CASSISGNEQFF
many TRBD1 TRBJ1-6 TRBV7-8 TGTGCCAGCAGCTTAGCGGACAGGCGTAATTCACCCCTCCACTTT CASSLADRRNSPLHF
many TRBD2 TRBJ2-3 TRBV12-3/TRBV12-4 TGTGCCAGCAGTTTAACGGGACTAGCAATAGATACGCAGTATTTT CASSLTGLAIDTQYF
many . TRBJ2-1 TRBV7-8 TGTGCCAGCAGCTTTGAAGACGGGTACAATGAGCAGTTCTTC CASSFEDGYNEQFF
many . TRBJ2-7 TRBV12-3/TRBV12-4 TGTGCCAGCAGTCTCTTTTCCTACGAGCAGTACTTC CASSLFSYEQYF
. . TRBJ2-1 TRBV7-2 TGTGCCAGCAGCTGGGCGGCAAGCTCCTACAATGAGCAGTTCTTC CASSWAASSYNEQFF
. . TRBJ1-1 TRBV5-1 TGCGCCAGCAGCTTAACCACAGGGTGGTTGGCTTTCTTT CASSLTTGWLAFF
many TRBD1 TRBJ1-2 TRBV7-2 TGTGCCAGCAGCTCGACAGGGAGGGGCTATGGCTACACCTTC CASSSTGRGYGYTF
few TRBD2 TRBJ2-5 TRBV7-2 TGTGCCAGCACCTTAGGCGGGAGCGAGACCCAGTACTTC CASTLGGSETQYF
. . TRBJ2-5 TRBV10-3 TGTGCCATCAGGGATAGCGCAGAGACCCAGTACTTC CAIRDSAETQYF